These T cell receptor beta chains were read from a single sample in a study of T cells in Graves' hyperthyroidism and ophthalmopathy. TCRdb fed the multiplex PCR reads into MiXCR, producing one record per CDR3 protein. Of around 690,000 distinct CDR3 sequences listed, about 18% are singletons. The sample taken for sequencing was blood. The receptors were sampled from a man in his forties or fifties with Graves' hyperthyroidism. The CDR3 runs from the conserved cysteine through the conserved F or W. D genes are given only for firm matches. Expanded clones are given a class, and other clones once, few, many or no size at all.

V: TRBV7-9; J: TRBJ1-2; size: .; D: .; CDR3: CASSLARGTGYTF; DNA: TGTGCCAGCAGCTTAGCGCGAGGGACCGGCTACACCTTC
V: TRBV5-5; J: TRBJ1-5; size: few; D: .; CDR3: CASSTGRGNQPQHF; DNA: TGTGCCAGCAGCACGGGACGGGGCAATCAGCCCCAGCATTTT
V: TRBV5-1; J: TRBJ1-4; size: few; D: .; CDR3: CASSLIRGEEKLFF; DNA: TGCGCCAGCAGCTTGATCAGGGGAGAAGAAAAACTGTTTTTT
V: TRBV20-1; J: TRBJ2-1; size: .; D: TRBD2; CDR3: CSASSGTSGSYEQFF; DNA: TGCAGTGCTAGTTCCGGGACTAGCGGGAGCTATGAGCAGTTCTTC
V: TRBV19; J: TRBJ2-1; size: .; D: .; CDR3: CASSIKWGGAHPYNEQFF; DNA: TGTGCCAGTAGTATAAAATGGGGCGGGGCCCATCCTTACAATGAGCAGTTCTTC
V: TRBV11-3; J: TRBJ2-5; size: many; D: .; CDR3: CASSLQGKGGETQYF; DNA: TGTGCCAGCAGCTTACAGGGGAAAGGCGGTGAGACCCAGTACTTC
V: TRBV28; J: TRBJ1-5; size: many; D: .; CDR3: CASSLEGFNQPQHF; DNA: TGTGCCAGCAGTTTAGAAGGGTTCAATCAGCCCCAGCATTTT
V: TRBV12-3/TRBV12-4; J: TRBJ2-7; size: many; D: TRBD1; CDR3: CASRGQGATYEQYF; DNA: TGTGCCAGCAGAGGACAGGGTGCTACCTACGAGCAGTACTTC
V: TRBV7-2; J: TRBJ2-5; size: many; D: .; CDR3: CASSLALASETQYF; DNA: TGTGCCAGCAGCTTAGCGCTGGCTAGCGAGACCCAGTACTTC
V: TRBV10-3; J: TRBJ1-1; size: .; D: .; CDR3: CATAGSTEAFF; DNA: TGTGCCACCGCGGGGAGCACTGAAGCTTTCTTT